The T cell receptor beta chain described here comes from a study of shared clonotypes between healthy human individuals. Study-wide results and limits: Among four donors, roughly 5.5% of naive CD4 clonotypes were found in common. Against clonotypes common to all four donors, non-shared ones had lower generation probabilities. Tissue TCR repertoires likely differ from these blood-only repertoires.

The CDR3 has 16 residues. CDR1 is SGDLS, CDR2 YYNGEE, per germline. V lost 2 bases to trimming and J lost 7 bases, with 21 bases between them. Sequenced by immunoSEQ multiplex PCR; TCRdb stores in-frame clones only, minus some. The data hold around 330,000 clones, with around 72% observed a single time. In this sample, this clone turned up many times. The antigen remains unidentified. Material for sequencing was memory CD4+ T cells sorted from blood. Sample subset: CD45RA-negative fraction. This sequence originates from a man aged 25 to 40 in good health. The rearrangement links TRBV9 to TRBJ1-1; unclear D gene. The DNA of the CDR3 is TGTGCCAGCAGCGTCGACCCCTCCCCGGGGTTCCTTGAAGCTTTCTTT. Protein: CASSVDPSPGFLEAFF.